This T cell receptor (beta chain) appears in the sequencing data of a study of TIL therapy for anti-PD-1-resistant metastatic lung cancer. Germline V gene lookup returns CDR1 SGHDN and CDR2 FVKESK. Trimming removed 2 bases from V and 0 bases from J, with 5 bases in between. The length of the CDR3 is 14 residues. This was the immunoSEQ v3 assay. Sequenced by immunoSEQ multiplex PCR; TCRdb stores in-frame clones only, minus some. The top ten clones hold more than 12% of a sample with approximately 45,000 clones, less than 80% of them seen once. As to time point: pre-treatment sample, taken before nivolumab and TIL therapy. Enrollment ran from late 2017 to early 2020.

This specimen was blood, taken at baseline. This chain uses TRBV14 with TRBJ2-1; D is unresolved. The TCR originated in a man between 65 and 85 years old with non-small cell lung cancer. The CDR3 is CASSQQSSYNEQFF. CDR3 bases: TGTGCCAGCAGCCAACAGAGCTCCTACAATGAGCAGTTCTTC.